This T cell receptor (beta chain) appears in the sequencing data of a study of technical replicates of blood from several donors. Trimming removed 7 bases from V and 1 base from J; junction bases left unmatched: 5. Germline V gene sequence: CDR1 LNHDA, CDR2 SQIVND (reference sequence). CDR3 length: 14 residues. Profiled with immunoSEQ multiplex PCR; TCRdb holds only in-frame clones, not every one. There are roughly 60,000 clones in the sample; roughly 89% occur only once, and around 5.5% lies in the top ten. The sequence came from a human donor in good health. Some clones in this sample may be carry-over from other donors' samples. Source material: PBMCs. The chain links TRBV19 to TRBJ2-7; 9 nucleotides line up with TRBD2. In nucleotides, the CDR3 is TGTGCCAGTACTCTTAGCGGGAGTTCCTACGAGCAGTACTTC. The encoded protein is CASTLSGSSYEQYF.